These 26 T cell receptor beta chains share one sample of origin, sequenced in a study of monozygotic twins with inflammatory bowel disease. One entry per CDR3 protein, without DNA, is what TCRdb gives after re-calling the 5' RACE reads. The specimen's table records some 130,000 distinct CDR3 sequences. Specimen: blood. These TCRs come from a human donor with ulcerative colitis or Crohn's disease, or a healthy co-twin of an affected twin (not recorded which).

The CDR3 is CASSAVPSRQGPTDTQYF. The chain carries TRBV7-3 and TRBJ2-3; TCRdb names TRBD1, which stays unverified in the absence of DNA. CDR3 size: 18 residues. Germline V gene lookup returns CDR1 SGHTA and CDR2 FQGTGA. The whole variable domain, filled in from reference TRBV7-3 and TRBJ2-3, reads GAGVSQTPSNKVTEKGKYVELRCDPISGHTALYWYRQSLGQGPEFLIYFQGTGAADDSGLPNDRFFAVRPEGSVSTLKIQRTERGDSAVYLCASSAVPSRQGPTDTQYFGPGTRLTVL.

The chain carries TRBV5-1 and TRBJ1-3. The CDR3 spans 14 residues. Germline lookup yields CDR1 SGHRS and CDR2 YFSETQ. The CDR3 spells CASSLQSSGNTIYF.

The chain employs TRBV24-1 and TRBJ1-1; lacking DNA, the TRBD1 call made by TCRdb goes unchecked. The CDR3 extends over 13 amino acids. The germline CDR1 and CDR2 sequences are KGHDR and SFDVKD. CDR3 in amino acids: CATSDPVGTEAFF.

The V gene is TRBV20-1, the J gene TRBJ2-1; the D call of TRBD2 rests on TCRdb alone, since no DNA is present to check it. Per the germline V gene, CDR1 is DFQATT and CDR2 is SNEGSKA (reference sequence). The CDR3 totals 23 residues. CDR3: CSARGGPPPTGTRVLGSYNEQFF.

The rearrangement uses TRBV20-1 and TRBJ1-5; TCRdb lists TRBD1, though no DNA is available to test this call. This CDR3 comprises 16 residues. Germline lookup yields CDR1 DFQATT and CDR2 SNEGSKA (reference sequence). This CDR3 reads CSARRRLDRREQPQHF.

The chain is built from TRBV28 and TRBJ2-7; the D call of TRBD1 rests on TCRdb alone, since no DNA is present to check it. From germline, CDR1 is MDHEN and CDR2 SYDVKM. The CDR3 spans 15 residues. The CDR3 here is CASSLRAGGRYEQYF.

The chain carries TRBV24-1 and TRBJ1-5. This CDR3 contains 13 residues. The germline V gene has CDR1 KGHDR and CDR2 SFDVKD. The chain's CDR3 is CATSDLAGGPQHF.

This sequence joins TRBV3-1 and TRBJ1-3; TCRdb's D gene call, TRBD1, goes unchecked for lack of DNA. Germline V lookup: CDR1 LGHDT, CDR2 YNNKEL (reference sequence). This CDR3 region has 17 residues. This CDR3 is CASSQLTGGGSGNTIYF.

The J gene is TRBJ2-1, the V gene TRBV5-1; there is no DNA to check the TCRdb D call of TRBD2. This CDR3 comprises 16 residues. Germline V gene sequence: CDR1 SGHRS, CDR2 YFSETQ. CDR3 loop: CASSPTSGRTYNEQFF.

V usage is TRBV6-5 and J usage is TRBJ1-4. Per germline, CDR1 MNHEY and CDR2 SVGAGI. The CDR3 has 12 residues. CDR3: CASRGLNEKLFF.

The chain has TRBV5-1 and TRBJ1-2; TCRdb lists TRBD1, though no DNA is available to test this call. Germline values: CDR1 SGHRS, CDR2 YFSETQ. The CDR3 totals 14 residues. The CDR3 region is CASNPRGDDYGYTF.

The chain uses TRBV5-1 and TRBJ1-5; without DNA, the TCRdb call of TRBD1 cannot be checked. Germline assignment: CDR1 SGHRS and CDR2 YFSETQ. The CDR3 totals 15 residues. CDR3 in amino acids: CASSLNDRVGQPQHF.

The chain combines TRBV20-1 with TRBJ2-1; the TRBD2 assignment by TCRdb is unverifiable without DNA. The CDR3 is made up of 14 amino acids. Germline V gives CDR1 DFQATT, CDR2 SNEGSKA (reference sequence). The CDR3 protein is CSAAPGLGYNEQFF.

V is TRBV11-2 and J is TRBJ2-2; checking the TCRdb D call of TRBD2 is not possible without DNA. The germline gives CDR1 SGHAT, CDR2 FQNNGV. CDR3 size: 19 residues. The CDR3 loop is CASSLVSRGIARGSGELFF. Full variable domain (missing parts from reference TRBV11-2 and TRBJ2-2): EAGVAQSPRYKIIEKRQSVAFWCNPISGHATLYWYQQILGQGPKLLIQFQNNGVVDDSQLPKDRFSAERLKGVDSTLKIQPAKLEDSAVYLCASSLVSRGIARGSGELFFGEGSRLTVL.

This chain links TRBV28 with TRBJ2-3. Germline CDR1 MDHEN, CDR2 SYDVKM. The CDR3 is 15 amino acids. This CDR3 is CASSLVYSSTDTQYF.

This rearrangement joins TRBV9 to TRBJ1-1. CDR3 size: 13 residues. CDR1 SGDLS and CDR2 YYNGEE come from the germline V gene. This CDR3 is CASSVQMNTEAFF.

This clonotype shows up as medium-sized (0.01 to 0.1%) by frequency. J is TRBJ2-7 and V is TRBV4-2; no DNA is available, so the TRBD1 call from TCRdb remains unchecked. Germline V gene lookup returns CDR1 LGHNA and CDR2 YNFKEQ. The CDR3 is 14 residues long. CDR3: CASSQGAESYEQYF.

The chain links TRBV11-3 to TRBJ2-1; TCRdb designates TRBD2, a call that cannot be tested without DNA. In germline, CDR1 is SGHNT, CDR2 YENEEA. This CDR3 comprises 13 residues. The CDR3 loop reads CASSFGRGNEQFF.

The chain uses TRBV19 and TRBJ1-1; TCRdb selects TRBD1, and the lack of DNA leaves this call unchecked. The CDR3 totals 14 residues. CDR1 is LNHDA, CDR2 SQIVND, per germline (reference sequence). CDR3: CASSPPGAGTEAFF.

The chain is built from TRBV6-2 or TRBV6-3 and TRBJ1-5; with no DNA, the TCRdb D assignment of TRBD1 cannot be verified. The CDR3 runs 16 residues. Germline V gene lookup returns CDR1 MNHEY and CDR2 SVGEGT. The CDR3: CASTYTEGNRGQPQHF.

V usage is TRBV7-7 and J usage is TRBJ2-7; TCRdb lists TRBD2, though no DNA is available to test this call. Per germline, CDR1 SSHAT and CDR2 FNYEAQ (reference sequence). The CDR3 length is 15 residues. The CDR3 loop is CASSPRSGPSYEQYF.

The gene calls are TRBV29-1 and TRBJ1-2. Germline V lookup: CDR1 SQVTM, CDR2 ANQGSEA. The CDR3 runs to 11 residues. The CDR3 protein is CSVAQGGGYTF.

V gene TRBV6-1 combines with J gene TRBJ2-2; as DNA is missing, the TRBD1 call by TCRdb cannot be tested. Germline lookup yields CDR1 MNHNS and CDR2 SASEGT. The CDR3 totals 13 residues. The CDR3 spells CASSADIPGELFF.

CDR3: CSAPSPQRERYEQYF. This chain connects TRBV20-1 to TRBJ2-7; TCRdb names TRBD2, which stays unverified in the absence of DNA. The CDR3 contains 15 residues. CDR1 is DFQATT and CDR2 is SNEGSKA in the germline V gene (reference sequence).

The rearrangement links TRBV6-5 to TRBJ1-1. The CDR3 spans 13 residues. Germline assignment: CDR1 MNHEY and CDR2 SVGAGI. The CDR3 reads CASSYRLGSEAFF.

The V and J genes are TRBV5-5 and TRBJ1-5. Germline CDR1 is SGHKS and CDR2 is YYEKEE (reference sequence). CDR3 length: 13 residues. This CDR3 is CASSLAGHQPQHF.